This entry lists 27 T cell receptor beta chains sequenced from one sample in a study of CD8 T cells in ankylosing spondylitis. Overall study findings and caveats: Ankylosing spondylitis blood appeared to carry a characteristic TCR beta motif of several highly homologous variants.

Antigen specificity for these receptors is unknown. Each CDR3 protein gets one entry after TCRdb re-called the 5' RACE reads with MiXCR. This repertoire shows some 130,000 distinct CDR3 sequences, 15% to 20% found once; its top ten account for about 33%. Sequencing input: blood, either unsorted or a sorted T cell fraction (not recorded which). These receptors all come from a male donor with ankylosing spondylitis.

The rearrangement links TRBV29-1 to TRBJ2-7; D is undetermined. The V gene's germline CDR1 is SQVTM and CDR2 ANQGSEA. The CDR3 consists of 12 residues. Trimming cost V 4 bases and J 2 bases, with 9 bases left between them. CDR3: CSVALSPYEQYF. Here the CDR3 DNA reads TGCAGCGTTGCACTGAGCCCCTACGAGCAGTACTTC.

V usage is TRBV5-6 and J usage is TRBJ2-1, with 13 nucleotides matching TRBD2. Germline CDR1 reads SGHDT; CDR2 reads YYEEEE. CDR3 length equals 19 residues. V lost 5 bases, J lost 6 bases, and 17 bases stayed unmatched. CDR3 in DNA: TGTGCCAGCAGTCACGGGGGGCCCTGGCGACTAGCGGGAGGCAATGAGCAGTTCTTC. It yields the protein CASSHGGPWRLAGGNEQFF.

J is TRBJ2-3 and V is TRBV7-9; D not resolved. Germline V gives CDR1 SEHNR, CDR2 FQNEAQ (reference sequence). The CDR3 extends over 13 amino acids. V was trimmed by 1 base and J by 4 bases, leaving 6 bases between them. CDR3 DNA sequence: TGTGCCAGCAGCTTAGTGGTGTCAGATACGCAGTATTTT. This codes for CASSLVVSDTQYF.

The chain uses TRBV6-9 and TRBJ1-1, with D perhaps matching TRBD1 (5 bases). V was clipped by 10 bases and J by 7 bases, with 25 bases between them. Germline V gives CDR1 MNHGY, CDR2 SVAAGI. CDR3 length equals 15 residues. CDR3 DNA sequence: TGTGCCACTCCTTCCTTAACAGACAGAACCAATGAAGCTTTCTTT. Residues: CATPSLTDRTNEAFF.

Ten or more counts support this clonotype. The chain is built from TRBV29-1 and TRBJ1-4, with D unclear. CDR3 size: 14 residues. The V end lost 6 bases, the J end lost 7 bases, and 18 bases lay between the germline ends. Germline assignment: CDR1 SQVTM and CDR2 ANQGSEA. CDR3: CSVRRASGVEKLFF. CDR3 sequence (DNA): TGCAGCGTAAGGAGGGCGAGCGGCGTTGAAAAACTGTTTTTT.

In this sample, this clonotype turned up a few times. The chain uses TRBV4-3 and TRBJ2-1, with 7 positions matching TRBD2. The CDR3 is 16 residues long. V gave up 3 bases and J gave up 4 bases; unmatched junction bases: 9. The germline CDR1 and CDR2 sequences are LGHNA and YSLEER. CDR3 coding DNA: TGCGCCAGCAGCCAGCTCGGGACTACACTATACAATGAGCAGTTCTTC. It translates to CASSQLGTTLYNEQFF.

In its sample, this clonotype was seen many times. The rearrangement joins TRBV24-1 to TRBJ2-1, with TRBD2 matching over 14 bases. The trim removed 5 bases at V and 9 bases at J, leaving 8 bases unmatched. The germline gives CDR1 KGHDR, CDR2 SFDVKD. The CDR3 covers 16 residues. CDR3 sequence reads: CATSALGTSGSIEQFF. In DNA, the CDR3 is TGTGCCACCAGTGCATTGGGGACTAGCGGGAGTATTGAGCAGTTCTTC.

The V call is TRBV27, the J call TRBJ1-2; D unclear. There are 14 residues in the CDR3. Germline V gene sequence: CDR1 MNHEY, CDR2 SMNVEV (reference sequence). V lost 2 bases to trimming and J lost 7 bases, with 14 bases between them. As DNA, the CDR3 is TGTGCCAGCAGTTTAATAGGGCAAAGAGGTGGCTACACCTTC. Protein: CASSLIGQRGGYTF.

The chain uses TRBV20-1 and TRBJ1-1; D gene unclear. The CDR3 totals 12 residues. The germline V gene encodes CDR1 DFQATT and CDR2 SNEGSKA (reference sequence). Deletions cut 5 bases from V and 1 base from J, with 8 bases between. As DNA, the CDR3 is TGCAGTGCTCTCACACCGAACACTGAAGCTTTCTTT. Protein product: CSALTPNTEAFF.

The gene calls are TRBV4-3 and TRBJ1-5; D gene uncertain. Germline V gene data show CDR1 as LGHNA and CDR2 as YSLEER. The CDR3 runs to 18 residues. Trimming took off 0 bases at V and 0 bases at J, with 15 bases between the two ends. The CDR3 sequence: CASSQELWEAFSNQPQHF. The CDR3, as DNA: TGCGCCAGCAGCCAAGAATTGTGGGAGGCTTTTAGCAATCAGCCCCAGCATTTT.

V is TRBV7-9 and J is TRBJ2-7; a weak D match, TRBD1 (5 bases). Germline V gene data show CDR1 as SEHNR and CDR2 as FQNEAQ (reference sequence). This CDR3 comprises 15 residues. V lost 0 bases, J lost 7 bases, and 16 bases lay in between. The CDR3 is CASSLAQGSYWEQYF. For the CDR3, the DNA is TGTGCCAGCAGCTTAGCGCAGGGCAGCTATTGGGAGCAGTACTTC.

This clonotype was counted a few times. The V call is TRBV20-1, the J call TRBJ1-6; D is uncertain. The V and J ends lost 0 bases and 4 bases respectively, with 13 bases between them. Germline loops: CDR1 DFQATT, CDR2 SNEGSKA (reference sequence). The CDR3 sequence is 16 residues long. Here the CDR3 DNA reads TGCAGTGCTAGAGATCGAGGGCTGGGGTATAATTCACCCCTCCACTTT. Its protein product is CSARDRGLGYNSPLHF.

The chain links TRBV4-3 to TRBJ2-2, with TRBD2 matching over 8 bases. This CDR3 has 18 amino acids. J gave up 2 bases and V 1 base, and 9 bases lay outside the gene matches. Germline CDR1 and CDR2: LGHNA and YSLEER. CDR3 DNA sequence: TGCGCCAGCAGCCAAGGGGGACTAGTATTGGCTAACACCGGGGAGCTGTTTTTT. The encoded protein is CASSQGGLVLANTGELFF.

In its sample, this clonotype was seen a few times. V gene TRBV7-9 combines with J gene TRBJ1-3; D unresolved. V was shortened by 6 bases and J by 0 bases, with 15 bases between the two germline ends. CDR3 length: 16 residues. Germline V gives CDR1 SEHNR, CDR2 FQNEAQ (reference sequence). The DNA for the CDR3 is TGTGCCAGCAGTCGTCCTGAGGAGAGCTCTGGAAACACCATATATTTT. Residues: CASSRPEESSGNTIYF.

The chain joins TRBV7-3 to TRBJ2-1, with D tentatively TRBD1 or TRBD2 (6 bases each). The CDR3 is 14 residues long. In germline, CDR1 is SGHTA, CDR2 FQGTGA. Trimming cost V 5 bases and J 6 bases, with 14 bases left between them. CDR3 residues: CASSPGAGPNEQFF. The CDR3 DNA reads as TGTGCCAGCAGCCCAGGGGCGGGGCCCAATGAGCAGTTCTTC.

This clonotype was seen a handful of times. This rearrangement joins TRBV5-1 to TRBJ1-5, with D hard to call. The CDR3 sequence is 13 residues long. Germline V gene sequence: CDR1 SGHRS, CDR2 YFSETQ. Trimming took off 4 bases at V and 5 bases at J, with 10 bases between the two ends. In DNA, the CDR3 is TGCGCCAGCAGCCCTGGGCCTTATCAGCCCCAGCATTTT. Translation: CASSPGPYQPQHF.

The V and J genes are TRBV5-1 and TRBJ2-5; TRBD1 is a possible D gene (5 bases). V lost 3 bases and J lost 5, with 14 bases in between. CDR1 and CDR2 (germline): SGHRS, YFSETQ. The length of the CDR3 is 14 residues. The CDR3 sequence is CASSYGWGRETQYF. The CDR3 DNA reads TGCGCCAGCAGCTATGGTTGGGGCCGGGAGACCCAGTACTTC. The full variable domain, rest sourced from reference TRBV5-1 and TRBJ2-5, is KAGVTQTPRYLIKTRGQQVTLSCSPISGHRSVSWYQQTPGQGLQFLFEYFSETQRNKGNFPGRFSGRQFSNSRSEMNVSTLELGDSALYLCASSYGWGRETQYFGPGTRLLVL.

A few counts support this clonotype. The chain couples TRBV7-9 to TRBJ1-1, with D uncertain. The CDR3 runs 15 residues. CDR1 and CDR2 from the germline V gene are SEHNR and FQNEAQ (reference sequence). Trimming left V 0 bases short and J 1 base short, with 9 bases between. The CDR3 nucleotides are TGTGCCAGCAGCTTAGCCTGGACCTCGAACACTGAAGCTTTCTTT. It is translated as CASSLAWTSNTEAFF.

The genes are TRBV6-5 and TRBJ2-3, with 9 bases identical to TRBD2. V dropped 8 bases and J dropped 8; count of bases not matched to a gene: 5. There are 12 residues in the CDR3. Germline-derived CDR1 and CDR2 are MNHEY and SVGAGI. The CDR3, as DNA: TGTGCCAGCGGGACTAGCTCTCGTACGCAGTATTTT. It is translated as CASGTSSRTQYF.

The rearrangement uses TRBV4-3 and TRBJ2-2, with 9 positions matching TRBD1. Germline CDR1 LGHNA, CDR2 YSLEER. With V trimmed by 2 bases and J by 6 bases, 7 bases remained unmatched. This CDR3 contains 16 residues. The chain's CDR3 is CASSQPGQGRPGELFF. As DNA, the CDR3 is TGCGCCAGCAGCCAACCGGGACAGGGTCGTCCCGGGGAGCTGTTTTTT.

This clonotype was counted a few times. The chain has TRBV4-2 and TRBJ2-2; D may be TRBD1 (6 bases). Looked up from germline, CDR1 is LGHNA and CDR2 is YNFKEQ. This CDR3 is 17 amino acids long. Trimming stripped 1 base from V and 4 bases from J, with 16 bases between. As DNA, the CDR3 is TGTGCCAGCAGCCAAGTAGGATACAGGGCTGGCACCGGGGAGCTGTTTTTT. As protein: CASSQVGYRAGTGELFF.

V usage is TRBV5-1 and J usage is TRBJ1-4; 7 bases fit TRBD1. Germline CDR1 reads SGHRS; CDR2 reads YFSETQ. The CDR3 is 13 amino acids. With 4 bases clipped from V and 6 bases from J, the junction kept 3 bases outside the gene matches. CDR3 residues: CASSNTGDEKLFF. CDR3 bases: TGCGCCAGCAGCAATACAGGGGATGAAAAACTGTTTTTT.

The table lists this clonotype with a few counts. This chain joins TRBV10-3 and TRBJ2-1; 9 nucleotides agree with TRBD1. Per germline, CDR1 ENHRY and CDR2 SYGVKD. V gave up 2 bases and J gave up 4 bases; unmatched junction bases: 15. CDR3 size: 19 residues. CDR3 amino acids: CAISEPNPGTGKSYNEQFF. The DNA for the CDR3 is TGTGCCATCAGTGAGCCCAATCCCGGGACAGGGAAGTCGTACAATGAGCAGTTCTTC.

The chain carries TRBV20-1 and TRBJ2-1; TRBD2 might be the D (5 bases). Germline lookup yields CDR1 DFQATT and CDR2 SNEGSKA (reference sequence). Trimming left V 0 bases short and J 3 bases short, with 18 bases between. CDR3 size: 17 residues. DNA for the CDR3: TGCAGTGCTAGAGATCTGGGCCGAGCGGAGATCTACAATGAGCAGTTCTTC. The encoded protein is CSARDLGRAEIYNEQFF.

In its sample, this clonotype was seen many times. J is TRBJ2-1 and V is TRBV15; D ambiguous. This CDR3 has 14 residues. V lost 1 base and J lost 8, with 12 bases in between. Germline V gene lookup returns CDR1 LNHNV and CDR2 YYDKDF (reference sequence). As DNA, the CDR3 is TGTGCCACCAGCAGAGCGCGGTCATTAGATGAGCAGTTCTTC. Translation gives CATSRARSLDEQFF. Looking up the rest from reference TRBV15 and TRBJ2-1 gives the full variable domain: DAMVIQNPRYQVTQFGKPVTLSCSQTLNHNVMYWYQQKSSQAPKLLFHYYDKDFNNEADTPDNFQSRRPNTSFCFLDIRSPGLGDTAMYLCATSRARSLDEQFFGPGTRLTVL.

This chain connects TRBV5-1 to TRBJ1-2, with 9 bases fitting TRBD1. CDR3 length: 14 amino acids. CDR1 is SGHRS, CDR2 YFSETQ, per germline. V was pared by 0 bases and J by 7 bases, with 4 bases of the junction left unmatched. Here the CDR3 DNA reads TGCGCCAGCAGCTTGGGACAGGGGGTACGTGGCTACACCTTC. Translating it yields CASSLGQGVRGYTF.

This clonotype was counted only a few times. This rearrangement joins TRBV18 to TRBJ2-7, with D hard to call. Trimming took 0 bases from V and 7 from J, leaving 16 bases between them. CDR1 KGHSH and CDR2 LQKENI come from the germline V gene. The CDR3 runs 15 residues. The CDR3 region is CASSPPVVSILEQYF. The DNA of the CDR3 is TGTGCCAGCTCACCACCGGTAGTTTCGATCCTTGAGCAGTACTTC.